Listed here are 32 T cell receptor beta chains from one sample, sequenced in a study of a mutant IDH1 vaccine in newly diagnosed glioma (dated by TCRdb to about 2021). Library method: the immunoSEQ multiplex PCR assay. Entries here come from immuneACCESS through TCRdb and include only in-frame sequences with V and J called. Some clones fail to appear in such tables; in the studies checked, an unresolved V gene covers under half of the shortfall, and the cause of the remainder is unknown. For this sample the table gives about 92,000 clones, of which 80% to 90% were detected only once. Around 7% of the sample goes to the ten largest clones. This specimen's time point label, interpreted: baseline, week 1 (first vaccination visit). What this sample's treatment or condition label stands for: pre-vaccination baseline after standard-of-care therapy. Source: PBMCs, taken from a glioma patient treated with radiotherapy, temozolomide or both. The source of these receptors is a woman aged 45-59 years with glioma.

This clone was counted once. DNA for the CDR3: TGTGCTAGTGGTTTCCGGGAGAACTATGGCTACACCTTC. Translating it yields CASGFRENYGYTF. V usage is TRBV12-5 and J usage is TRBJ1-2; no definite D call. The CDR3 loop spans 13 amino acids. Trimming left V 3 bases short and J 2 bases short, with 7 bases between. CDR1 LGHNT and CDR2 FRNRAP come from the germline V gene.

V gene TRBV30 combines with J gene TRBJ1-1; D is possibly TRBD1 (5 bases). The CDR3 has 15 residues. V gave up 3 bases and J gave up 0 bases, with 14 bases separating them. From germline, CDR1 is GTSNPN and CDR2 SVGIG (reference sequence). CDR3 loop: CAWRLEGTVNTEAFF. CDR3 in DNA: TGTGCCTGGAGGCTGGAGGGGACCGTGAACACTGAAGCTTTCTTT. The variable domain in full, completed from reference TRBV30 and TRBJ1-1, reads SQTIHQWPATLVQPVGSPLSLECTVEGTSNPNLYWYRQAAGRGLQLLFYSVGIGQISSEVPQNLSASRPQDRQFILSSKKLLLSDSGFYLCAWRLEGTVNTEAFFGQGTRLTVV.

J is TRBJ1-1 and V is TRBV29-1, with D unclear. The CDR3 runs to 11 residues. CDR1 is SQVTM, CDR2 ANQGSEA, per germline. Trimming took 7 bases from V and 2 from J, leaving 8 bases between them. This CDR3 reads CSAGVNTEAFF. CDR3 coding DNA: TGCAGCGCGGGAGTAAACACTGAAGCTTTCTTT.

This clone appeared once. The chain uses TRBV10-3 and TRBJ2-3; 9 nucleotides line up with TRBD2. The CDR3 contains 16 residues. Per germline, CDR1 ENHRY and CDR2 SYGVKD. Trimming removed 0 bases from V and 3 bases from J; junction bases left unmatched: 4. The CDR3 is CAISESNSGGTDTQYF. The CDR3 region has the DNA TGTGCCATCAGTGAGTCAAATAGCGGGGGAACAGATACGCAGTATTTT.

This chain connects TRBV10-3 to TRBJ2-1; 9 nucleotides match TRBD1. From germline, CDR1 is ENHRY and CDR2 SYGVKD. This CDR3 comprises 16 residues. The V and J ends lost 0 bases and 7 bases, in that order; junction bases with no gene match: 7. The CDR3 bases are TGTGCCATCAGTGAGTCGAGACAGGGGGGTACGAATGAGCAGTTCTTC. Its translation: CAISESRQGGTNEQFF.

V and J are TRBV19 and TRBJ1-2; TRBD1 matches 9 bases. The CDR3 consists of 12 residues. CDR1 is LNHDA and CDR2 is SQIVND in the germline V gene (reference sequence). V trimming: 10 bases; J trimming: 7 bases; junction bases outside the gene matches: 7. CDR3 sequence reads: CATRTGGGGYTF. The CDR3 coding sequence is TGTGCCACACGAACAGGGGGCGGTGGCTACACCTTC.

The chain couples TRBV11-2 to TRBJ2-7; D remains ambiguous. V was pared by 2 bases and J by 3 bases, with 8 bases between. The CDR3 is 13 amino acids. From germline, CDR1 is SGHAT and CDR2 FQNNGV. CDR3 amino acids: CASSLTENYEQYF. The CDR3 bases are TGTGCCAGCAGCTTAACCGAGAACTACGAGCAGTACTTC.

The CDR3 here is CASSSGRDRGARGHEQYF. The CDR3 region has the DNA TGCGCCAGCAGCTCAGGACGGGACAGGGGGGCTCGTGGCCACGAGCAGTACTTC. The chain joins TRBV5-1 to TRBJ2-7; TRBD1 agrees at 11 bases. V trimming: 3 bases; J trimming: 5 bases; junction bases outside the gene matches: 16. Germline V gives CDR1 SGHRS, CDR2 YFSETQ. The CDR3 is 18 amino acids.

The chain carries TRBV6-5 and TRBJ1-2, with D possibly matching TRBD1 (6 bases). CDR1 MNHEY and CDR2 SVGAGI come from the germline V gene. V was shortened by 7 bases and J by 4 bases, with 19 bases between the two germline ends. CDR3 length: 15 residues. This CDR3 is CASTIGGAQGYGYTF. In DNA, the CDR3 is TGTGCCAGCACCATAGGGGGGGCTCAGGGCTATGGCTACACCTTC.

The chain links TRBV9 to TRBJ1-1; no clear D. This CDR3 comprises 13 residues. Germline V CDR1 and CDR2: SGDLS, YYNGEE. With 0 bases removed from V and 5 bases from J, the gap between germline ends came to 8 bases. Here the CDR3 DNA reads TGTGCCAGCAGCGTAGAGTGGCGGACTGAAGCTTTCTTT. Its protein is CASSVEWRTEAFF.

The V gene is TRBV5-1, the J gene TRBJ2-2; D remains unclear. CDR3 size: 16 residues. V was shortened by 5 bases and J by 0 bases, with 14 bases between the two germline ends. Per the germline V gene, CDR1 is SGHRS and CDR2 is YFSETQ. The CDR3 DNA is TGCGCCAGCAGTCATCGACGGTTTACGAACACCGGGGAGCTGTTTTTT. It encodes CASSHRRFTNTGELFF.

The chain has TRBV5-1 and TRBJ2-5, with TRBD2 identical over 8 bases. V gave up 1 base and J gave up 2 bases; unmatched junction bases: 7. Germline assignment: CDR1 SGHRS and CDR2 YFSETQ. The CDR3 runs 16 residues. CDR3 residues: CASSLTISGAQETQYF. The CDR3 region has the DNA TGCGCCAGCAGCTTGACGATTAGCGGGGCACAAGAGACCCAGTACTTC.

The chain joins TRBV4-2 to TRBJ1-2, with D tentatively TRBD1 (5 bases). The CDR3 sequence is 13 residues long. The V and J ends lost 1 base and 6 bases respectively, with 9 bases between them. Germline V lookup: CDR1 LGHNA, CDR2 YNFKEQ. CDR3 sequence (DNA): TGTGCCAGCAGCCAAGTATCACAGGATGGCTACACCTTC. Amino acid sequence: CASSQVSQDGYTF.

This chain joins TRBV5-6 and TRBJ1-4; TRBD1 aligns across 8 bases. CDR1 is SGHDT and CDR2 is YYEEEE in the germline V gene. This CDR3 comprises 15 residues. Trimming cost V 4 bases and J 4 bases; bases outside gene matches: 6. CDR3 coding DNA: TGTGCCAGCAGCCGTCCGGACAGGGATAATGAAAAACTGTTTTTT. This gives the protein CASSRPDRDNEKLFF.

This sequence joins TRBV2 and TRBJ1-6, with D perhaps TRBD1 (6 bases). The CDR3 runs 14 residues. The germline V and J ends were trimmed by 4 bases and 7 bases, with 11 bases remaining between them. Germline-derived CDR1 and CDR2 are SNHLY and FYNNEI. The CDR3 protein is CASSGPGDNSPLHF. CDR3 coding DNA: TGTGCCAGCAGTGGTCCAGGGGACAATTCACCCCTCCACTTT.

The chain joins TRBV15 to TRBJ1-1, with 9 nucleotides matching TRBD1. Germline loops: CDR1 LNHNV, CDR2 YYDKDF (reference sequence). CDR3 length: 15 residues. J was trimmed by 1 base and V by 4 bases; bases with no gene match: 4. CDR3 region: CATSKTGGWNTEAFF. The DNA for the CDR3 is TGTGCCACCAGCAAAACAGGGGGCTGGAACACTGAAGCTTTCTTT. Together with reference TRBV15 and TRBJ1-1, the CDR3 gives the full variable domain: DAMVIQNPRYQVTQFGKPVTLSCSQTLNHNVMYWYQQKSSQAPKLLFHYYDKDFNNEADTPDNFQSRRPNTSFCFLDIRSPGLGDTAMYLCATSKTGGWNTEAFFGQGTRLTVV.

This chain links TRBV4-3 with TRBJ1-2, with D possibly matching TRBD1 (6 bases). The CDR3 loop spans 14 amino acids. CDR1 is LGHNA, CDR2 YSLEER, per germline. V was clipped by 0 bases and J by 7 bases, with 12 bases between them. The CDR3 is CASSQDGGVGGYTF. In DNA form, the CDR3 reads TGCGCCAGCAGCCAAGATGGGGGCGTCGGTGGCTACACCTTC.

This chain joins TRBV18 and TRBJ1-4, with 8 bases fitting TRBD1. Germline V gene sequence: CDR1 KGHSH, CDR2 LQKENI. Germline trimming cut 4 bases from V and 7 bases from J; bases unmatched to any gene: 14. The CDR3 is 17 residues long. CDR3 sequence (DNA): TGTGCCAGCTCACATATAAGTGATGACAGGGGTGGTGAAAAACTGTTTTTT. Translating it yields CASSHISDDRGGEKLFF. The complete variable domain, with remaining parts taken from reference TRBV18 and TRBJ1-4, reads NAGVMQNPRHLVRRRGQEARLRCSPMKGHSHVYWYRQLPEEGLKFMVYLQKENIIDESGMPKERFSAEFPKEGPSILRIQQVVRGDSAAYFCASSHISDDRGGEKLFFGSGTQLSVL.

The chain has TRBV7-9 and TRBJ1-1, with D possibly being TRBD1 (6 bases). Germline V gene lookup returns CDR1 SEHNR and CDR2 FQNEAQ (reference sequence). The CDR3 is 11 residues long. V dropped 4 bases and J dropped 8 bases, with 8 bases sitting between them. CDR3 in amino acids: CASSSGTEAFF. DNA for the CDR3: TGTGCCAGCAGCTCGGGGACAGAAGCTTTCTTT. The variable domain in full, with the rest retrieved from reference TRBV7-9 and TRBJ1-1, is DTGVSQNPRHKITKRGQNVTFRCDPISEHNRLYWYRQTLGQGPEFLTYFQNEAQLEKSRLLSDRFSAERPKGSFSTLEIQRTEQGDSAMYLCASSSGTEAFFGQGTRLTVV.

The rearrangement links TRBV14 to TRBJ1-2; D is ambiguous. The CDR3 is made up of 12 amino acids. Germline V gene sequence: CDR1 SGHDN, CDR2 FVKESK. Trimming left V 4 bases short and J 4 bases short, with 7 bases between. CDR3 DNA: TGTGCCAGCAGCCTATACCCCTATGGCTACACCTTC. Translation: CASSLYPYGYTF.

The chain recombines TRBV11-3 with TRBJ2-7; the match to TRBD2 covers 7 bases. The germline V gene encodes CDR1 SGHNT and CDR2 YENEEA. The CDR3 totals 14 residues. Trimming cost V 4 bases and J 1 base; bases outside gene matches: 4. The CDR3 DNA is TGTGCCAGCAGCTCTCCAGCGGGGTCCTACGAGCAGTACTTC. Protein sequence: CASSSPAGSYEQYF.

CDR3 in DNA: TGCGCCAGCAGCCAAGTGACAGGGTTTGGAAACACCATATATTTT. It specifies CASSQVTGFGNTIYF. The V gene is TRBV4-1, the J gene TRBJ1-3, with 7 bases identical to TRBD1. V gave up 1 base and J gave up 3 bases; unmatched junction bases: 3. Germline loops: CDR1 MGHRA, CDR2 YSYEKL. The CDR3 consists of 15 residues.

The chain recombines TRBV7-9 with TRBJ2-7, with D perhaps given as TRBD1 or TRBD2 (5 bases each). CDR1 SEHNR and CDR2 FQNEAQ come from the germline V gene (reference sequence). The CDR3 totals 15 residues. The germline V and J ends were trimmed by 1 base and 7 bases, with 17 bases remaining between them. The CDR3 sequence: CASSLDIPGAREQYF. The CDR3 coding sequence is TGTGCCAGCAGCTTAGATATTCCCGGGGCGCGGGAGCAGTACTTC.

The table lists this clone with a count of one. The V gene is TRBV4-2, the J gene TRBJ1-2; TRBD1 agrees at 7 bases. Germline lookup yields CDR1 LGHNA and CDR2 YNFKEQ. V lost 4 bases and J lost 4; bases outside the gene matches: 3. CDR3 length: 13 residues. CDR3: CASSPDRAYGYTF. CDR3 sequence (DNA): TGTGCCAGCAGCCCCGACAGGGCCTATGGCTACACCTTC.

The V call is TRBV11-3, the J call TRBJ1-1; 8 bases map to TRBD1. After removal of 2 bases from V and 0 bases from J, the junction contained 8 bases not matched to a gene. The CDR3 is 17 residues long. Germline V CDR1 and CDR2: SGHNT, YENEEA. For the CDR3, the DNA is TGTGCCAGCAGCTTACGGACAGGGAGAGTCATGAACACTGAAGCTTTCTTT. It yields the protein CASSLRTGRVMNTEAFF.

The chain is built from TRBV19 and TRBJ1-5; possibly TRBD1 for D (6 bases). CDR3 length: 17 residues. V lost 4 bases and J lost 1, with 17 bases in between. The germline CDR1 and CDR2 sequences are LNHDA and SQIVND (reference sequence). In DNA form, the CDR3 reads TGTGCCAGTAGTAACAGGGTCGGGGGTTCAAGCAATCAGCCCCAGCATTTT. Translated: CASSNRVGGSSNQPQHF.

The V and J genes are TRBV5-1 and TRBJ2-2, with D perhaps given as TRBD1 or TRBD2 (5 bases each). The CDR3 is 14 residues long. V was cut by 3 bases and J by 5 bases, with 11 bases left in between. Germline V gene lookup returns CDR1 SGHRS and CDR2 YFSETQ. DNA of the CDR3: TGCGCCAGCAGCTATAATGGGGGAACCGGGGAGCTGTTTTTT. Translation: CASSYNGGTGELFF.

The chain combines TRBV5-6 with TRBJ1-5; D ambiguous. The V end lost 0 bases, the J end lost 4 bases, and 14 bases lay between the germline ends. The CDR3 has 16 residues. CDR1 and CDR2 from the germline V gene are SGHDT and YYEEEE. The CDR3 sequence is CASSLGQLGGNQPQHF. CDR3 nucleotides: TGTGCCAGCAGCTTGGGGCAGCTCGGAGGTAATCAGCCCCAGCATTTT.

The chain uses TRBV4-3 and TRBJ2-1; TRBD2 might be the D (7 bases). The germline V and J ends were trimmed by 1 base and 4 bases, with 14 bases remaining between them. CDR3 length: 16 residues. CDR1 is LGHNA, CDR2 YSLEER, per germline. The CDR3 coding sequence is TGCGCCAGCAGCCAAGGAGAGGGGGGGGGATACAATGAGCAGTTCTTC. Translating it yields CASSQGEGGGYNEQFF.

The chain couples TRBV11-2 to TRBJ1-5, with D uncertain. Trimming removed 3 bases from V and 1 base from J, with 4 bases in between. This CDR3 contains 13 residues. The V gene's germline CDR1 is SGHAT and CDR2 FQNNGV. CDR3 bases: TGTGCCAGCAGCTTTGAAAGCAATCAGCCCCAGCATTTT. It encodes CASSFESNQPQHF.

J is TRBJ1-2 and V is TRBV14, with D possibly matching TRBD1 (6 bases). Germline values: CDR1 SGHDN, CDR2 FVKESK. Between the trimmed V and J ends, which lost 5 bases and 4 bases, there was a span of 17 bases. The CDR3 has 15 amino acids. The CDR3 DNA sequence: TGTGCCAGCAGCTCTCCGACAGGAAAGAGCTATGGCTACACCTTC. Protein sequence: CASSSPTGKSYGYTF.

In its sample, this clone was seen once. The chain has TRBV30 and TRBJ2-2, with D possibly TRBD1 on 6 matching bases. V gave up 1 base and J gave up 5 bases, with 8 bases separating them. The CDR3 is made up of 13 amino acids. Looked up from germline, CDR1 is GTSNPN and CDR2 is SVGIG (reference sequence). This CDR3 is CAWSGTVTGELFF. CDR3 nucleotide sequence: TGTGCCTGGAGTGGGACAGTAACCGGGGAGCTGTTTTTT.